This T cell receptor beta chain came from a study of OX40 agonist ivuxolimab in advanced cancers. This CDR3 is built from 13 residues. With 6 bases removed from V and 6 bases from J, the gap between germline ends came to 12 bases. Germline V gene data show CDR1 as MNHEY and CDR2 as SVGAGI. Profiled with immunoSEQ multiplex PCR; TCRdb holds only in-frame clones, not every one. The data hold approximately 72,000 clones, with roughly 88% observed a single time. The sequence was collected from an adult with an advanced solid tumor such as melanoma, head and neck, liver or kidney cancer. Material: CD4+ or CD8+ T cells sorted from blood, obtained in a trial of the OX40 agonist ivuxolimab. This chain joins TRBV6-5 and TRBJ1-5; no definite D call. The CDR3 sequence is CASSPAWFQPQHF. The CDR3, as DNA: TGTGCCAGCAGCCCCGCTTGGTTTCAGCCCCAGCATTTT.